This passage covers 12 T cell receptor beta chains from one sample sequenced in a study of spatial heterogeneity in lung cancer (dated by TCRdb to the late 2010s). The library was built by means of 5' RACE. TCRdb records NextSeq 500 as the sequencer. TCRdb reworked the public reads: Q25 trimming with fastp, MiXCR clone assembly, productive beta chains retained. A single entry per CDR3 protein holds the most common genes and DNA from its merged rows. The sample records fewer than 60,000 distinct CDR3 sequences, 6.5% to 7.5% of which are singletons. Together, the top ten hold 35% of the sample. What the time point label conveys for this sample: blood at routine non-recurrence follow-up after resection. For TCR sequencing, whole RNA was extracted from tumor and nontumor lung tissue, or from cryopreserved PBMC samples, and no cell sorting was done. The sequenced sample was PBMCs, obtained at follow-up. Receptors were obtained from a female donor with early-stage non-small cell lung cancer.

The sample holds many counts of this clonotype. The J gene is TRBJ2-1, the V gene TRBV5-1, with 7 bases that match TRBD1. The CDR3 spans 15 residues. Trimming removed 2 bases from V and 5 bases from J; junction bases left unmatched: 7. Looked up from germline, CDR1 is SGHRS and CDR2 is YFSETQ. The CDR3 spells CASSLQGMGDNEQFF. In DNA, the CDR3 is TGCGCCAGCAGCTTACAGGGGATGGGGGACAATGAGCAGTTCTTC.

This sequence joins TRBV2 and TRBJ2-5; 8 bases are a match to TRBD2. Per the germline V gene, CDR1 is SNHLY and CDR2 is FYNNEI. CDR3 length: 15 residues. V trimming: 6 bases; J trimming: 5 bases; junction bases outside the gene matches: 11. The CDR3 DNA reads TGTGCCAGCAGCCGCCGGGACTCGGGGGGGGAGACCCAGTACTTC. Translated: CASSRRDSGGETQYF.

The chain is built from TRBV3-1 and TRBJ2-1; D may correspond to TRBD1 or TRBD2 (6 bases each). Germline V CDR1 and CDR2: LGHDT, YNNKEL (reference sequence). V dropped 2 bases and J dropped 7 bases, with 21 bases sitting between them. The CDR3 totals 17 residues. The chain's CDR3 is CASSQYPRGPRGNEQFF. DNA for the CDR3: TGTGCCAGCAGCCAATACCCCCGGGGGCCGAGGGGAAATGAGCAGTTCTTC.

This clonotype was seen at least ten times. V gene TRBV4-1 combines with J gene TRBJ2-2; 7 bases line up with TRBD1. Unmatched junction bases numbered 10, after V lost 6 bases and J lost 3 bases. This CDR3 is 16 amino acids long. Germline V gives CDR1 MGHRA, CDR2 YSYEKL. The CDR3 region is CASSLTGDRDTGELFF. CDR3 nucleotides: TGCGCCAGCAGTCTCACAGGGGACCGGGACACCGGGGAGCTGTTTTTT.

This clonotype was counted many times. The rearrangement links TRBV12-3 or TRBV12-4 to TRBJ1-3; D is ambiguous. V was pared by 3 bases and J by 4 bases, with 13 bases between. The CDR3 consists of 15 residues. The CDR3 is CASSLGGGYGNTIYF. In DNA, the CDR3 is TGTGCCAGCAGTTTGGGAGGAGGGTACGGAAACACCATATATTTT.

The chain links TRBV9 to TRBJ1-2, with TRBD1 identical over 10 bases. The CDR3 has 16 residues. Unmatched junction bases numbered 7, after V lost 0 bases and J lost 5 bases. CDR1 and CDR2 (germline): SGDLS, YYNGEE. The CDR3 DNA follows: TGTGCCAGCAGCGTAGCCCATGGACAGGGGGAATATGGCTACACCTTC. It codes for CASSVAHGQGEYGYTF.

The CDR3 spells CSALDSVPETQYF. The CDR3 region has the DNA TGCAGCGCCCTAGATTCAGTACCAGAGACCCAGTACTTC. The rearrangement links TRBV29-1 to TRBJ2-5; no clear D. This CDR3 has 13 residues. CDR1 is SQVTM, CDR2 ANQGSEA, per germline. Trimming cost V 7 bases and J 4 bases, with 16 bases left between them.

In its sample, this clonotype was seen many times. The V and J genes are TRBV19 and TRBJ1-5; no firm D call. Germline V CDR1 and CDR2: LNHDA, SQIVND (reference sequence). The CDR3 covers 15 residues. Trimming stripped 7 bases from V and 1 base from J, with 14 bases between. The CDR3 sequence: CASTQIARSNQPQHF. The CDR3 DNA reads TGTGCCAGTACCCAGATCGCGCGGAGCAATCAGCCCCAGCATTTT.

In its sample, this clonotype was seen a few times. The genes are TRBV2 and TRBJ2-7; possible D gene TRBD1, 5 bases. V gave up 8 bases and J gave up 0 bases, with 14 bases separating them. This CDR3 comprises 14 residues. Per the germline V gene, CDR1 is SNHLY and CDR2 is FYNNEI. CDR3 residues: CASLADSHSYEQYF. CDR3 in DNA: TGTGCCAGCTTAGCCGACAGTCACTCCTACGAGCAGTACTTC.

This clonotype was seen only a few times. The rearrangement uses TRBV5-1 and TRBJ2-7; 13 bases align to TRBD2. This CDR3 is built from 15 residues. Germline V CDR1 and CDR2: SGHRS, YFSETQ. The J segment lost 7 bases and the V segment lost 4 bases, leaving 8 bases of the junction unmatched. CDR3 nucleotide sequence: TGCGCCAGCAGCCCTGGACTAGCGGGGGTTGAAGAGCAGTACTTC. Its protein is CASSPGLAGVEEQYF.

There are many counts of this clonotype. The CDR3 sequence is CASSLAGGDGNTQYF. CDR3 coding DNA: TGTGCCAGCAGTCTAGCGGGGGGCGACGGGAATACGCAGTATTTT. The rearrangement uses TRBV6-5 and TRBJ2-3; 11 nucleotides match TRBD2. With 5 bases clipped from V and 7 bases from J, the junction kept 8 bases outside the gene matches. This CDR3 is 15 amino acids long. Germline CDR1 MNHEY, CDR2 SVGAGI.

This clonotype was counted many times. The chain links TRBV20-1 to TRBJ1-2; unclear D gene. Trimming removed 3 bases from V and 7 bases from J, with 27 bases in between. The germline V gene encodes CDR1 DFQATT and CDR2 SNEGSKA (reference sequence). The CDR3 consists of 17 residues. CDR3 nucleotides: TGCAGTGCTAGGATACTCTCGGACGGGAACTATGACTCTGGCTACACCTTC. Translation: CSARILSDGNYDSGYTF.